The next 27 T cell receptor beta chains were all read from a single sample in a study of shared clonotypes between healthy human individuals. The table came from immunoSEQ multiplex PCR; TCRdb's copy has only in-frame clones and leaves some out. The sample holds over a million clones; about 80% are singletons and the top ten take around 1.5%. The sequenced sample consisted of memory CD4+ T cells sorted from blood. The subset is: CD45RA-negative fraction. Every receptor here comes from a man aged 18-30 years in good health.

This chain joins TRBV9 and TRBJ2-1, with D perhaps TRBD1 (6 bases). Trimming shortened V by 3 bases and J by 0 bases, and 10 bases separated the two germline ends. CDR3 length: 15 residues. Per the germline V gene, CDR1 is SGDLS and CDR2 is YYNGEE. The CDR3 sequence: CASSEQGSSYNEQFF. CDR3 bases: TGTGCCAGCAGCGAGCAGGGGAGCTCCTACAATGAGCAGTTCTTC.

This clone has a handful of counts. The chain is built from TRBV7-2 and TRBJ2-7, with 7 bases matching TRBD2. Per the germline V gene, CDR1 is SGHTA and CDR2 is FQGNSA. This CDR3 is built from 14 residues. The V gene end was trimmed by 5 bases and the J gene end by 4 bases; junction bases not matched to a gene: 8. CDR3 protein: CASSLSAGPYEQYF. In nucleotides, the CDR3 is TGTGCCAGCAGCCTCTCAGCGGGACCTTACGAGCAGTACTTC.

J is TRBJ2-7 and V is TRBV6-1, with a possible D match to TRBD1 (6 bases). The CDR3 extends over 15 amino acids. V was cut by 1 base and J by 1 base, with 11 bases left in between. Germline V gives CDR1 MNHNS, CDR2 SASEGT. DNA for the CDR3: TGTGCCAGCAGTGAAGGACAGGCGCCTTCCTACGAGCAGTACTTC. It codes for CASSEGQAPSYEQYF.

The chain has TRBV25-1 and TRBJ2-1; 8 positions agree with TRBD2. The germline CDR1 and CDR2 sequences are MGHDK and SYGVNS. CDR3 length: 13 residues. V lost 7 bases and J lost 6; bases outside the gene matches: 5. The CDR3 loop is CASNGGAGNEQFF. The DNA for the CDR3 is TGTGCCAGCAACGGGGGGGCGGGCAATGAGCAGTTCTTC.

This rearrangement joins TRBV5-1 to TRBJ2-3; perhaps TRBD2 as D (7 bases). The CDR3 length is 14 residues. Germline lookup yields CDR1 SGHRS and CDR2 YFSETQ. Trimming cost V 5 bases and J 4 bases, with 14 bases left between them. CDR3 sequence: CASRTGGGSDTQYF. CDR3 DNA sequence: TGCGCCAGCAGGACGGGCGGGGGCTCAGATACGCAGTATTTT.

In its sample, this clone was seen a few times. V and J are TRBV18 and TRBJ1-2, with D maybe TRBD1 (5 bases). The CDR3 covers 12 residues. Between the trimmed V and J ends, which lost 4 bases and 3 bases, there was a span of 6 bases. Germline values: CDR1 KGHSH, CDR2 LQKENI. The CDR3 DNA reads TGTGCCAGCTCACGGGGGGACTATGGCTACACCTTC. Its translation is CASSRGDYGYTF. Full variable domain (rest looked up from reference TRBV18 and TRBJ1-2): NAGVMQNPRHLVRRRGQEARLRCSPMKGHSHVYWYRQLPEEGLKFMVYLQKENIIDESGMPKERFSAEFPKEGPSILRIQQVVRGDSAAYFCASSRGDYGYTFGSGTRLTVV.

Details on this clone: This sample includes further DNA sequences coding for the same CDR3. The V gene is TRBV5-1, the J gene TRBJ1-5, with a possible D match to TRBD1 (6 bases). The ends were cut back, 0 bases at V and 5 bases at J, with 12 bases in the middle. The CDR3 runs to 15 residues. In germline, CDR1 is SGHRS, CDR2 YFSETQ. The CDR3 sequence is CASSLEGRGDQPQHF. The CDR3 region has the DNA TGCGCCAGCAGCTTGGAAGGCAGGGGTGATCAGCCCCAGCATTTT.

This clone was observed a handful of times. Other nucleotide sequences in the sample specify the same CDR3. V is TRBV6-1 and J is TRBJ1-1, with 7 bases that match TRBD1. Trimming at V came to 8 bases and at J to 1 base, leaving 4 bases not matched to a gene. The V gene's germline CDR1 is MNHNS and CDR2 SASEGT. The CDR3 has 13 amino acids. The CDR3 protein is CASSRGGNTEAFF. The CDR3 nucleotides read TGTGCCAGCTCCAGGGGGGGGAACACTGAAGCTTTCTTT.

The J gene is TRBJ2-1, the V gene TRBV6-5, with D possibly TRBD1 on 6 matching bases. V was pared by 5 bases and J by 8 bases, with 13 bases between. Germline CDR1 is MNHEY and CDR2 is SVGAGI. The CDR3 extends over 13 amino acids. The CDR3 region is CASSQQGIDEQFF. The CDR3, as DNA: TGTGCCAGCAGTCAGCAGGGGATCGATGAGCAGTTCTTC.

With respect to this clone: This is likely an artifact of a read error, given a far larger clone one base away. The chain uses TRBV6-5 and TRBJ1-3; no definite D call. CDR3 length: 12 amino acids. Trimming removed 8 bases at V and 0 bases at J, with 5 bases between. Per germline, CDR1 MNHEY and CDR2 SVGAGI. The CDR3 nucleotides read TGTGCCAGCGCAAGCTCTGGAAACACCATATATTTT. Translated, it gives CASASSGNTIYF.

The CDR3 sequence: CASRPGAGADSPLHF. In DNA form, the CDR3 reads TGTGCCAGCAGGCCGGGGGCAGGTGCGGATTCACCCCTCCACTTT. The rearrangement uses TRBV6-6 and TRBJ1-6, with D possibly TRBD1 on 6 matching bases. The CDR3 runs to 15 residues. Looked up from germline, CDR1 is MNHNY and CDR2 is SVGAGI (reference sequence). V was shortened by 6 bases and J by 8 bases, with 17 bases between the two germline ends.

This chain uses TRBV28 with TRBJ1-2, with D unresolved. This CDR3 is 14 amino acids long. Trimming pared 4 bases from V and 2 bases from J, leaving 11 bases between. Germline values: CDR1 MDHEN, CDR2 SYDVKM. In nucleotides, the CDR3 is TGTGCCAGCAGTTCCGGAGGAGAAAACTATGGCTACACCTTC. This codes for CASSSGGENYGYTF.

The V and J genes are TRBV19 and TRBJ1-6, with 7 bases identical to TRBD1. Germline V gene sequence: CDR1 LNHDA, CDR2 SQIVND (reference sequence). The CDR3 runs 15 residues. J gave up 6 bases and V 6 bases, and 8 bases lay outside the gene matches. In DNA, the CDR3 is TGTGCCAGTAGCGTCGCCGGACAGGTTAATTCACCCCTCCACTTT. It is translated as CASSVAGQVNSPLHF.

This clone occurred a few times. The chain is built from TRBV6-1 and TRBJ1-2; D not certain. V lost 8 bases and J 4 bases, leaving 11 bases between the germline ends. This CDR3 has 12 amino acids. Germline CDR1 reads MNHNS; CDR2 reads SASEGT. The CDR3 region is CASADGSYGYTF. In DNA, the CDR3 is TGTGCCAGCGCGGACGGCTCCTATGGCTACACCTTC.

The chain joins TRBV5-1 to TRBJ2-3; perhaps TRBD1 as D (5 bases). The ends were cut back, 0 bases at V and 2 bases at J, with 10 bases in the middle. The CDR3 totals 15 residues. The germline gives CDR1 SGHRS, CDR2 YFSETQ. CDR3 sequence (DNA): TGCGCCAGCAGCTTGGGGGCGACAGCCACAGATACGCAGTATTTT. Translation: CASSLGATATDTQYF.

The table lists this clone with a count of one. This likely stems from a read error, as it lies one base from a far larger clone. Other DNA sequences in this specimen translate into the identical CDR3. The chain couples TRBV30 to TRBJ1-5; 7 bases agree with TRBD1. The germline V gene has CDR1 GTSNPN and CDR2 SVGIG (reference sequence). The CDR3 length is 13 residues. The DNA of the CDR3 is TGCGCCTGGAGTGGGACAGGCAATCAGCCCCAGCATTTT. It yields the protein CAWSGTGNQPQHF.

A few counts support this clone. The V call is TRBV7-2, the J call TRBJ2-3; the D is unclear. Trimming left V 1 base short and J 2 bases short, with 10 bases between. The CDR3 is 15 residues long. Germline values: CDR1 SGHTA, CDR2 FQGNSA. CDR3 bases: TGTGCCAGCAGCTTAGATGGCAGGTCCACAGATACGCAGTATTTT. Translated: CASSLDGRSTDTQYF.

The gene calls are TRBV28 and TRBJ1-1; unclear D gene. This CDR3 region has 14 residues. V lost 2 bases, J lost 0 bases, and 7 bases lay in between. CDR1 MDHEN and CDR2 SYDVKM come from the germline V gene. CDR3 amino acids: CASSLPSMNTEAFF. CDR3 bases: TGTGCCAGCAGTTTACCATCGATGAACACTGAAGCTTTCTTT.

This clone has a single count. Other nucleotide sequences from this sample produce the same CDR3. The CDR3 DNA follows: TGTGCCAGCAGCTTTAGTGGGGGCACAGATACGCAGTATTTT. It encodes CASSFSGGTDTQYF. V usage is TRBV5-4 and J usage is TRBJ2-3; D remains ambiguous. The germline CDR1 and CDR2 sequences are SGHNT and YYREEE (reference sequence). The V gene lost 2 bases and the J gene lost 1 base, with 8 bases spanning the gap. This CDR3 is built from 14 residues.

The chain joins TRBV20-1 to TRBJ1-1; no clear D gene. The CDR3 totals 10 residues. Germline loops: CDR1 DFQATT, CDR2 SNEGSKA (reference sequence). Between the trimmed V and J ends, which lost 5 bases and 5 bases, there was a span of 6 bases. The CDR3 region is CSAWRTEAFF. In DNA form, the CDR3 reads TGCAGTGCTTGGAGGACTGAAGCTTTCTTT.

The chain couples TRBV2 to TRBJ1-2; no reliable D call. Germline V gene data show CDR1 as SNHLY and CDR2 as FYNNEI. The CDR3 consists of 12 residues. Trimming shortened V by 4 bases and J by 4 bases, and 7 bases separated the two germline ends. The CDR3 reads CASSAQSYGYTF. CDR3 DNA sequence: TGTGCCAGCAGTGCCCAGAGCTATGGCTACACCTTC. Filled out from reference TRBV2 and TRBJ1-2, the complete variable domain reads EPEVTQTPSHQVTQMGQEVILRCVPISNHLYFYWYRQILGQKVEFLVSFYNNEISEKSEIFDDQFSVERPDGSNFTLKIRSTKLEDSAMYFCASSAQSYGYTFGSGTRLTVV.

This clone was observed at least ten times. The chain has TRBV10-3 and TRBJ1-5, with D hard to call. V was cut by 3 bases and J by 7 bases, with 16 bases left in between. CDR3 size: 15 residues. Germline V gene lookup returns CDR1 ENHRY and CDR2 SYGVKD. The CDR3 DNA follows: TGTGCCATCAGTGACTGGGGAGGCGGTGACCAGCCCCAGCATTTT. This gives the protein CAISDWGGGDQPQHF.

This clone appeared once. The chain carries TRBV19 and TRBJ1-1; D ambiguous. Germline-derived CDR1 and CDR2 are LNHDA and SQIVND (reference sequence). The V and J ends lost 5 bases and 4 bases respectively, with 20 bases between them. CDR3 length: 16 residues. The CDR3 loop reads CASSRLLTVLGTEAFF. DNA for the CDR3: TGTGCCAGTAGTCGACTCCTTACAGTGCTGGGCACTGAAGCTTTCTTT.

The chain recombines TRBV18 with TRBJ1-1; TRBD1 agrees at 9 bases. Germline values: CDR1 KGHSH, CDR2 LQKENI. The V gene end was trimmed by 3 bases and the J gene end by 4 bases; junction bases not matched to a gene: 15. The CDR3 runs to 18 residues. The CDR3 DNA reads TGTGCCAGCTCACCCCAAGTCCCGGGACAGGGATGGACCACTGAAGCTTTCTTT. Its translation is CASSPQVPGQGWTTEAFF.

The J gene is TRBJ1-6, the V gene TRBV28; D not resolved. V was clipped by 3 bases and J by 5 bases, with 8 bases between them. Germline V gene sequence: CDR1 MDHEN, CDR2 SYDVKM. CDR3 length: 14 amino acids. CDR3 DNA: TGTGCCAGCAGTTTGACGTCGGATAATTCACCCCTCCACTTT. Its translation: CASSLTSDNSPLHF.

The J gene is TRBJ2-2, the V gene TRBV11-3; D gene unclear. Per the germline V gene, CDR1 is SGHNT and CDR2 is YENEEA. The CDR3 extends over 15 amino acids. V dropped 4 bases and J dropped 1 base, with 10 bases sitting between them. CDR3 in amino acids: CASSSRSENTGELFF. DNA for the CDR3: TGTGCCAGCAGCTCGAGGTCTGAGAACACCGGGGAGCTGTTTTTT.

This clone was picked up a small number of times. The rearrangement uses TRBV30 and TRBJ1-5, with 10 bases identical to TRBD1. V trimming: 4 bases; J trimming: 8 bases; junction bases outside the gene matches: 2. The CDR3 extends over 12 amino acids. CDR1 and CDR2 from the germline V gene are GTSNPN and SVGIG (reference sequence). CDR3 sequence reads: CAWNGQGEPQHF. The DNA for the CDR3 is TGTGCCTGGAACGGACAGGGGGAGCCCCAGCATTTT.